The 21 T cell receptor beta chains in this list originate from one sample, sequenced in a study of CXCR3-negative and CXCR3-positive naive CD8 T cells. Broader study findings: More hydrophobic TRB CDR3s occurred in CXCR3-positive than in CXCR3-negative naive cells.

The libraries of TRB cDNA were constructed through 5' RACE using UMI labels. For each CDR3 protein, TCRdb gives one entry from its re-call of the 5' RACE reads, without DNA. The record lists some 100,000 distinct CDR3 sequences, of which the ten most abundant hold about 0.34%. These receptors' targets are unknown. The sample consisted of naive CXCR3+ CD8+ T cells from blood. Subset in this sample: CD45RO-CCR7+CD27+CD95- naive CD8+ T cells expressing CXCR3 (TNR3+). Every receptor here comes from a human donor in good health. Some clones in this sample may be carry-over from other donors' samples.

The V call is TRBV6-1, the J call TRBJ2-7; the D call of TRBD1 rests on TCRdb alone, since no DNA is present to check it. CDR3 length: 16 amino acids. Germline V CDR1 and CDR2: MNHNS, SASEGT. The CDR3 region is CASSEAGSRYLYEQYF.

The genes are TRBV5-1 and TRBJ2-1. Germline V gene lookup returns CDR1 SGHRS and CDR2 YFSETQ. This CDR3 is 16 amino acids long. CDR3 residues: CASSLGLADYYNEQFF.

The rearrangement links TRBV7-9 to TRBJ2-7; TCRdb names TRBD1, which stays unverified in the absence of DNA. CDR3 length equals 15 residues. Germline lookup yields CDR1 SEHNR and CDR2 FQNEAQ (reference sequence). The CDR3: CASSSSARGRGEQYF. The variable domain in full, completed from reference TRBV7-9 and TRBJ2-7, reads DTGVSQNPRHKITKRGQNVTFRCDPISEHNRLYWYRQTLGQGPEFLTYFQNEAQLEKSRLLSDRFSAERPKGSFSTLEIQRTEQGDSAMYLCASSSSARGRGEQYFGPGTRLTVT.

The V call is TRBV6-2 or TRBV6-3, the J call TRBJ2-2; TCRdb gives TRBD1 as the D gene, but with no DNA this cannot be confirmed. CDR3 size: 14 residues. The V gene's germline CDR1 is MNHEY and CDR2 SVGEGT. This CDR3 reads CASLGPLNTGELFF.

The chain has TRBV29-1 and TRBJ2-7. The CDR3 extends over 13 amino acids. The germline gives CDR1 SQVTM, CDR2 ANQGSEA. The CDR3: CSVEVRTPYEQYF.

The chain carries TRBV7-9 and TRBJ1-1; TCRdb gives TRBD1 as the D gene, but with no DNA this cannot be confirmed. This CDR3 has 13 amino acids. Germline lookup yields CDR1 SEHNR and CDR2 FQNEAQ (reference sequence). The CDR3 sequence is CASSLASGAEAFF.

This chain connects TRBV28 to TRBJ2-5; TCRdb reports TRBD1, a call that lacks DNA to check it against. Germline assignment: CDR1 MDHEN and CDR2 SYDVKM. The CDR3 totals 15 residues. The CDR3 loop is CASSSFGGGLETQYF.

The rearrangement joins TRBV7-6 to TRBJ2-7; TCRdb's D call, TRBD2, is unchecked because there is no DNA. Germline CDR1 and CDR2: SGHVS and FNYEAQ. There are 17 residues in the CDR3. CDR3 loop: CASSSKTSSAGGPMQYF.

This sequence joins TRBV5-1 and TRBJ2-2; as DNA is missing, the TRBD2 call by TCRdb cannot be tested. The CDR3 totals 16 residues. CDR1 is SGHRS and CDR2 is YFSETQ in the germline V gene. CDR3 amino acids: CASSLSGGSYTGELFF.

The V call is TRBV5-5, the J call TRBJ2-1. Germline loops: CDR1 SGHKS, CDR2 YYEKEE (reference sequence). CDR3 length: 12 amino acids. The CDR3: CASSLVQPEQFF.

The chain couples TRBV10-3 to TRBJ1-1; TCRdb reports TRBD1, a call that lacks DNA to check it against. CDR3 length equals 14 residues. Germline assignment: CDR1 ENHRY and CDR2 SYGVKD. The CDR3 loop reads CAISDPGFGTEAFF.

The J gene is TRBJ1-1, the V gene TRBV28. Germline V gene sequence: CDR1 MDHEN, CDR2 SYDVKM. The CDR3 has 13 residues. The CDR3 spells CASSLMQNTEAFF.

CDR3 protein: CASSFVAGGIDTQYF. This chain joins TRBV28 and TRBJ2-3; TCRdb reports TRBD2, a call that lacks DNA to check it against. Germline V lookup: CDR1 MDHEN, CDR2 SYDVKM. The CDR3 length is 15 residues.

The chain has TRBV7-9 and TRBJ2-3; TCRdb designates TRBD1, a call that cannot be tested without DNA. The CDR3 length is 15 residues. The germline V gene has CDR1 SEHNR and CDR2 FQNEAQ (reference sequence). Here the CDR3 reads CASSYMGQGPDTQYF.

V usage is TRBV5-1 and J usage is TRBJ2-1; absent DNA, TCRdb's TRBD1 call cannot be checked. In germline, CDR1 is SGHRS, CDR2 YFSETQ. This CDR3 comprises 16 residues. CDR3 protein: CASSLDRTSSYNEQFF.

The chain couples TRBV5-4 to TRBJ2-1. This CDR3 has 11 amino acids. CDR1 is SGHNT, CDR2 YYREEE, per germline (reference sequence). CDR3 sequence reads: CASSSGPEQFF.

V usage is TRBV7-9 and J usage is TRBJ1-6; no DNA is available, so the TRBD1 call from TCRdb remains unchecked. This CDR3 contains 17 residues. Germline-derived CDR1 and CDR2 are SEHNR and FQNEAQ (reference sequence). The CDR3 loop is CASSPTRPGQGPSPLHF.

The CDR3 sequence: CASSQDALGLAGGTQYF. This chain uses TRBV4-3 with TRBJ2-5; TCRdb returns TRBD2, unconfirmable since there is no DNA. The CDR3 length is 17 residues. Germline loops: CDR1 LGHNA, CDR2 YSLEER.

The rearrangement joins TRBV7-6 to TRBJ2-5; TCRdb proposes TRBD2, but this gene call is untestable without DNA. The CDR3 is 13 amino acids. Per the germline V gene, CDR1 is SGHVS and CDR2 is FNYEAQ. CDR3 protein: CASSPAGLETQYF.

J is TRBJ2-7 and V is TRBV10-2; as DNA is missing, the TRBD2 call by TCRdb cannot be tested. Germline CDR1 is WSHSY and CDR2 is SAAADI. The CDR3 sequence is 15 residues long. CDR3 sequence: CASSALATSSYEQYF.

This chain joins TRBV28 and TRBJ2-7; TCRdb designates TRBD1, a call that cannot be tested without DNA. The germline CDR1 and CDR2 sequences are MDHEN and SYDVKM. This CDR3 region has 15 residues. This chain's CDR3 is CASSLRLTGFVGQYF. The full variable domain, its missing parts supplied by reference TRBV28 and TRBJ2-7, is DVKVTQSSRYLVKRTGEKVFLECVQDMDHENMFWYRQDPGLGLRLIYFSYDVKMKEKGDIPEGYSVSREKKERFSLILESASTNQTSMYLCASSLRLTGFVGQYFGPGTRLTVT.